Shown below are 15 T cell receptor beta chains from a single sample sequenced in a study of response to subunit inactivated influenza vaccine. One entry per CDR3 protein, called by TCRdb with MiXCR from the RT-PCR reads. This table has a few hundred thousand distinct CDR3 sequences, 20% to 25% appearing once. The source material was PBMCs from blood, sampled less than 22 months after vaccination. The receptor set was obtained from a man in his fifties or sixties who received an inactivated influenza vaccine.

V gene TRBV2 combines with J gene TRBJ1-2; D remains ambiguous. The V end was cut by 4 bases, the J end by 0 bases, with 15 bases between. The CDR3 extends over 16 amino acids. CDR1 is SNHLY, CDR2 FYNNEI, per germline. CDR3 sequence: CASSGATEPPNYGYTF. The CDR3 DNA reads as TGTGCCAGCAGTGGGGCGACGGAGCCACCTAACTATGGCTACACCTTC.

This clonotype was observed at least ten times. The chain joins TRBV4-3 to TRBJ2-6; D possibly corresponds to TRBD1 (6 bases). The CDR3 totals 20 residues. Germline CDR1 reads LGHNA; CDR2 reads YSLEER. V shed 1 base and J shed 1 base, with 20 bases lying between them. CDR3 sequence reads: CASSQAFYRRGRSGANVLTF. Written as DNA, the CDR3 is TGCGCCAGCAGCCAAGCGTTTTATCGCAGGGGAAGATCTGGGGCCAACGTCCTGACTTTC.

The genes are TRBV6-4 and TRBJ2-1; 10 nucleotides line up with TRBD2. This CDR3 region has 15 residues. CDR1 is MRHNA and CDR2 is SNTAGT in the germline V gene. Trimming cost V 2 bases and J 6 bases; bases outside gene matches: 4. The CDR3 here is CASSDSSSGSNEQFF. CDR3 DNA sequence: TGTGCCAGCAGTGACAGCTCTAGCGGGAGCAATGAGCAGTTCTTC.

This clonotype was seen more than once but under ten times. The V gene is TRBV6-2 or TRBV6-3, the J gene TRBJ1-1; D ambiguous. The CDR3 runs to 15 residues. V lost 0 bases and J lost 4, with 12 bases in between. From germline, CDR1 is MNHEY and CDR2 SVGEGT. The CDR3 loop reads CASSYSSSRPTEAFF. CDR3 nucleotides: TGTGCCAGCAGTTACTCGAGTTCGCGACCCACTGAAGCTTTCTTT.

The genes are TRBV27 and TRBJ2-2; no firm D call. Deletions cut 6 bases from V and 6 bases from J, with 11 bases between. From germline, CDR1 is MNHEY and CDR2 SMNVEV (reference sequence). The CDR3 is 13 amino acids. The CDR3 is CASRRTVSGELFF. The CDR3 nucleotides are TGTGCCAGCAGAAGAACGGTTTCCGGGGAGCTGTTTTTT.

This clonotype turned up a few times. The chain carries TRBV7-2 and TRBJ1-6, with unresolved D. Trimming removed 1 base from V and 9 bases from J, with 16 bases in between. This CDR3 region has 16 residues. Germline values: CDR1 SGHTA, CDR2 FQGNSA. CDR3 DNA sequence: TGTGCCAGCAGCTTAGAAGGTGCAGGAACGGTTTCACCCCTCCACTTT. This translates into CASSLEGAGTVSPLHF.

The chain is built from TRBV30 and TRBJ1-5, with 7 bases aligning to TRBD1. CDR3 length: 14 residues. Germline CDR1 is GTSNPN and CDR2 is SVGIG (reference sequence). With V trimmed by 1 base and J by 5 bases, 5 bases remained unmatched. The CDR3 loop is CAWSAGDSHQPQHF. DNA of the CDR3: TGTGCCTGGAGTGCAGGGGACAGTCATCAGCCCCAGCATTTT.

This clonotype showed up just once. The CDR3 spells CASSSDEVAGLNNEQFF. The CDR3 DNA reads TGCGCCAGCAGCTCGGACGAAGTAGCGGGACTTAACAATGAGCAGTTCTTC. The rearrangement links TRBV5-1 to TRBJ2-1, with 8 nucleotides matching TRBD2. Losses at the gene ends were 3 bases for V and 5 bases for J; bases not matched to a gene: 13. CDR1 and CDR2 (germline): SGHRS, YFSETQ. The CDR3 runs 17 residues.

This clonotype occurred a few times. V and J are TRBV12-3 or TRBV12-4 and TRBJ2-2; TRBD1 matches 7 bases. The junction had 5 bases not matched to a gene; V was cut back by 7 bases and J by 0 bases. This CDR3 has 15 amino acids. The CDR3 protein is CASTSDRANTGELFF. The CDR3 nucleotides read TGTGCCAGCACCTCCGACAGGGCGAACACCGGGGAGCTGTTTTTT.

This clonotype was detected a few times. CDR3 sequence: CASSRALMSQPQHF. The DNA for the CDR3 is TGTGCCAGCAGCCGGGCCCTCATGAGTCAGCCCCAGCATTTT. The chain has TRBV3-1 and TRBJ1-5; D is undetermined. CDR3 length: 14 amino acids. CDR1 LGHDT and CDR2 YNNKEL come from the germline V gene (reference sequence). Trimming took 4 bases from V and 6 from J, leaving 13 bases between them.

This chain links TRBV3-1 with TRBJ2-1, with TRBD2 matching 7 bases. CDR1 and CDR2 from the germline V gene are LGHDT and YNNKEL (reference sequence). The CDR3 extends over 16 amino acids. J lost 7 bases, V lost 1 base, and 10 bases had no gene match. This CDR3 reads CASSQAPGRGRNEQFF. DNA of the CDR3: TGTGCCAGCAGCCAAGCCCCAGGGAGGGGCAGAAATGAGCAGTTCTTC.

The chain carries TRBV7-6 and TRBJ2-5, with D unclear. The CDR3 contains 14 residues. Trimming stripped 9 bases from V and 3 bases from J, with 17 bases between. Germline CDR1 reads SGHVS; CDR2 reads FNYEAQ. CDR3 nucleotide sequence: TGTGCCAGTGGGCGGATGCCTACTAAAGAGACCCAGTACTTC. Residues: CASGRMPTKETQYF.

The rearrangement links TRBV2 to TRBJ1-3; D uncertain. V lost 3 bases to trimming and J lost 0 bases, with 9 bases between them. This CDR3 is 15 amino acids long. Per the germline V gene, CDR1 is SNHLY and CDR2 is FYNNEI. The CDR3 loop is CASSESASSGNTIYF. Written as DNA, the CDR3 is TGTGCCAGCAGTGAGAGCGCGAGCTCTGGAAACACCATATATTTT.

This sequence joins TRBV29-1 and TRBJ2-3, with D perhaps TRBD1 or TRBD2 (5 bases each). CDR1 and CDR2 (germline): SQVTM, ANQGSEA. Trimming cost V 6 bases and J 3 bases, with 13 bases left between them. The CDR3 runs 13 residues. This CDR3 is CSVTRDGTDTQYF. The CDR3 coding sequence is TGCAGCGTAACCCGGGACGGAACAGATACGCAGTATTTT.

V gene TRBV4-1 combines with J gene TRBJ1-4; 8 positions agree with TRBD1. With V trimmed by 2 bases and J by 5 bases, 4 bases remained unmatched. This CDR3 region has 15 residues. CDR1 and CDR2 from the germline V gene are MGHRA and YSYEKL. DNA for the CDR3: TGCGCCAGCAGCCAATGGACAGGGAGAAATGAAAAACTGTTTTTT. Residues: CASSQWTGRNEKLFF.